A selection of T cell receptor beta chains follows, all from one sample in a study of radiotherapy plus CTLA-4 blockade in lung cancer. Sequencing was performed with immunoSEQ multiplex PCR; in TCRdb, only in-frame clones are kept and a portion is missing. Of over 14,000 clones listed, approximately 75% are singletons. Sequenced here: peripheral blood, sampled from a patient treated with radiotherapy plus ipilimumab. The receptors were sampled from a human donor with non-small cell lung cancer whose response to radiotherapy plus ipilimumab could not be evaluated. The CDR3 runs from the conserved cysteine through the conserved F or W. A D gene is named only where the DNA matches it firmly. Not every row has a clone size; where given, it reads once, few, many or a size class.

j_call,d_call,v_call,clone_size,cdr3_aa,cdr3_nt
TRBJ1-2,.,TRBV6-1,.,CALLAETENYGYTF,TGTGCTTTATTGGCGGAAACGGAAAACTATGGCTACACCTTC
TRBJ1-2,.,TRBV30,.,CAWSVRAGEGSRPGYTF,TGTGCCTGGAGTGTTCGGGCAGGGGAGGGCTCTAGACCTGGCTACACCTTC
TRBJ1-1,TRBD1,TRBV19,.,CASSIEYRGRGTEAFF,TGTGCCAGTAGTATTGAATACAGGGGGAGAGGGACTGAAGCTTTCTTT
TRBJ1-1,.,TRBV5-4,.,CASSLGGATEAFF,TGTGCCAGCAGCCTGGGTGGGGCAACTGAAGCTTTCTTT
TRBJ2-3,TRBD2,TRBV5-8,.,CASSLGSGGATTDTQYF,TGTGCCAGCAGCTTGGGTAGCGGGGGGGCCACCACAGATACGCAGTATTTT
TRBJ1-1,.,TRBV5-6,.,CASSLVDRVNTEAFF,TGTGCCAGCAGCTTGGTAGACAGAGTGAACACTGAAGCTTTCTTT
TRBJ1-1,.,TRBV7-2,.,CASSSQDLTEAFF,TGTGCCAGCAGCTCCCAGGATTTGACTGAAGCTTTCTTT
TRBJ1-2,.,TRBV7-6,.,CASWPPFPLRGVSYGYTF,TGTGCCAGCTGGCCCCCCTTCCCTCTACGGGGGGTGTCCTATGGCTACACCTTC
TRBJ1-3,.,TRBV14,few,CASSQLSGNTIYF,TGTGCCAGCAGCCAACTCTCTGGAAACACCATATATTTT
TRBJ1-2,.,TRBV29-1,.,CSVEDNGHGGGYTF,TGCAGCGTTGAAGACAACGGACACGGCGGTGGCTACACCTTC
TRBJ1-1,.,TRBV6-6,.,CASSYTTEAFF,TGTGCCAGCAGTTACACAACTGAAGCTTTCTTT
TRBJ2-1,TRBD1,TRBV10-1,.,CASRRDREGASEQFF,TGCGCCAGCAGGAGGGACAGGGAGGGGGCAAGTGAGCAGTTCTTC
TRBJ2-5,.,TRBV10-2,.,CASSDRSETQYF,TGCGCCAGCAGTGACCGTTCCGAGACCCAGTACTTC
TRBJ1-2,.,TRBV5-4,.,CASSLAGVDYGYTF,TGTGCCAGCAGCTTGGCGGGGGTTGACTATGGCTACACCTTC
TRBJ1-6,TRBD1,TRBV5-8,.,CASSPDRGQNSPLHF,TGTGCCAGCAGCCCTGACAGGGGGCAAAATTCACCCCTCCACTTT
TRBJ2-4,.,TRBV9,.,CASSRTGGWENIQYF,TGTGCCAGCAGTCGTACAGGAGGGTGGGAAAACATTCAGTACTTC
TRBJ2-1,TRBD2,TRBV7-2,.,CASSLVRRSGGAQVNEQFF,TGTGCCAGCAGCTTAGTGCGGAGGAGCGGGGGGGCCCAGGTGAATGAGCAGTTCTTC
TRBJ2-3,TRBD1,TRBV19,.,CASSIGTGVSTDTQYF,TGTGCCAGTAGTATAGGGACAGGCGTGAGCACAGATACGCAGTATTTT
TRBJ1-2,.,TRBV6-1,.,CASTQGWENYGYTF,TGTGCCAGCACCCAAGGATGGGAGAACTATGGCTACACCTTC
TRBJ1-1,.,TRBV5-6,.,CASSLVGQNTEAFF,TGTGCCAGCAGCTTGGTGGGACAGAACACTGAAGCTTTCTTT
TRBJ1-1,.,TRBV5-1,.,CASSLEPLGRNTEAFF,TGCGCCAGCAGCTTGGAGCCCCTTGGGAGGAACACTGAAGCTTTCTTT
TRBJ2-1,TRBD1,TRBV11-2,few,CASSLSAGRTGGPYNEQFF,TGTGCCAGCAGCTTAAGCGCTGGGCGGACAGGGGGCCCGTACAATGAGCAGTTCTTC
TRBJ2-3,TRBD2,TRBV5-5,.,CASSIWTSGGRIGTDTQYF,TGTGCCAGCAGCATCTGGACTAGCGGGGGCCGGATTGGCACAGATACGCAGTATTTT
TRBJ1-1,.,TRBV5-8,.,CASSLGGQSEAFF,TGTGCCAGCAGCTTGGGAGGGCAGTCCGAAGCTTTCTTT
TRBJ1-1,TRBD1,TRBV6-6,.,CASREGQGEAEAFF,TGTGCCAGCAGGGAGGGACAGGGGGAGGCTGAAGCTTTCTTT
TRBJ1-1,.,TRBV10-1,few,CASSESQNTEAFF,TGCGCCAGCAGTGAGTCCCAGAACACTGAAGCTTTCTTT
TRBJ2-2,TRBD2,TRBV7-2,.,CASSASGGDTGELFF,TGTGCCAGCAGCGCTAGCGGGGGGGACACCGGGGAGCTGTTTTTT
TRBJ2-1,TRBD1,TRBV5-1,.,CASRVGTVSYNEQFF,TGCGCCAGCAGAGTCGGGACAGTCTCCTACAATGAGCAGTTCTTC
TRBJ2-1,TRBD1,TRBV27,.,CASSLGQGWNEQFF,TGTGCCAGCAGTTTAGGACAGGGGTGGAATGAGCAGTTCTTC
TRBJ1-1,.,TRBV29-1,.,CSVGTGSDTEAFF,TGCAGCGTTGGTACAGGGTCGGACACTGAAGCTTTCTTT
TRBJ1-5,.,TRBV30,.,CAWSRGTSNQPQHF,TGTGCCTGGAGTAGAGGAACTAGCAATCAGCCCCAGCATTTT
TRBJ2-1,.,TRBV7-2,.,CASSPLAGEQFF,TGTGCCAGCAGCCCTCTCGCGGGTGAGCAGTTCTTC
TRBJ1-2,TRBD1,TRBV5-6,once,CASTLGTGVNGYTF,TGTGCCAGCACCCTAGGGACAGGGGTAAATGGCTACACCTTC
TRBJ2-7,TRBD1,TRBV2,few,CASRGDRVSYEQYF,TGTGCCAGCAGAGGGGACAGGGTCTCCTACGAGCAGTACTTC
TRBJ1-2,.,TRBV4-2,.,CASSQDSRQGGNYGYTF,TGTGCCAGCAGCCAAGATAGCCGCCAGGGAGGTAACTATGGCTACACCTTC
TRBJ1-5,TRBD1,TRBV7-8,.,CASSPQGQNNQPQHF,TGTGCCAGCAGCCCCCAGGGACAGAACAATCAGCCCCAGCATTTT
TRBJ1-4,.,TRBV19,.,CASTQDREKLFF,TGTGCCAGTACACAGGATCGTGAAAAACTGTTTTTT
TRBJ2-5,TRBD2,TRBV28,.,CASSETSGGAFGETQYF,TGTGCCAGCAGTGAGACTAGCGGGGGGGCCTTTGGGGAGACCCAGTACTTC
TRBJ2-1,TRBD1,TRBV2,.,CASSWDPGQTYNEQFF,TGTGCCAGCAGTTGGGATCCGGGACAGACATACAATGAGCAGTTCTTC
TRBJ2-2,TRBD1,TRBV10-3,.,CAIRGTGNTGELFF,TGTGCGATCAGAGGGACAGGGAACACCGGGGAGCTGTTTTTT
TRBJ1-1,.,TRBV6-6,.,CASSFSALNTEAFF,TGTGCCAGCAGTTTCTCAGCCTTGAACACTGAAGCTTTCTTT
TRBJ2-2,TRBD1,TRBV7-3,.,CASSLGAGTAGGELFF,TGTGCCAGCAGCTTAGGGGCCGGGACAGCTGGCGGGGAGCTGTTTTTT
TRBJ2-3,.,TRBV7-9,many,CASSLGGPSRTQYF,TGTGCCAGCAGCTTAGGGGGGCCCTCCCGTACGCAGTATTTT
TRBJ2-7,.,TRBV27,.,CASSLGPGHYYEQYF,TGTGCCAGCAGTTTAGGACCGGGACACTACTACGAGCAGTACTTC
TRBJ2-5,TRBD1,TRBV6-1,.,CASRTGGGDETQYF,TGTGCCAGCAGGACAGGGGGCGGCGACGAGACCCAGTACTTC
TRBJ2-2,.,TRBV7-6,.,CASSLRTRGTGELFF,TGTGCCAGCAGCTTACGAACTAGAGGAACCGGGGAGCTGTTTTTT
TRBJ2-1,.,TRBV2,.,CASKERLLYNEQFF,TGTGCCAGCAAGGAGCGCCTTCTGTACAATGAGCAGTTCTTC
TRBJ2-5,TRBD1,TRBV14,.,CASSQVGTGQETQYF,TGTGCCAGCAGCCAAGTCGGGACAGGCCAAGAGACCCAGTACTTC
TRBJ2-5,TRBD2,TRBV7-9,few,CASSFGLAGGPQETQYF,TGTGCCAGCAGCTTCGGACTAGCGGGGGGACCACAAGAGACCCAGTACTTC
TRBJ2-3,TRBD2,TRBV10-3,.,CAISESKGSGGFTDTQYF,TGTGCCATCAGTGAGTCGAAGGGTAGCGGGGGATTCACAGATACGCAGTATTTT
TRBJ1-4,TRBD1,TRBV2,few,CASSVGQGRVLFF,TGTGCCAGCAGCGTGGGACAGGGCAGAGTACTGTTTTTT
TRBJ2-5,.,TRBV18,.,CASSVRRGREGETQYF,TGTGCCAGCTCAGTGCGCAGGGGAAGGGAAGGTGAGACCCAGTACTTC
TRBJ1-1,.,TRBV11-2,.,CASSLMVNGVNTEAFF,TGTGCCAGCAGCTTGATGGTAAACGGGGTGAACACTGAAGCTTTCTTT
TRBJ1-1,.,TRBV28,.,CASMTGEGYAEAFF,TGTGCCAGCATGACAGGTGAGGGATATGCTGAAGCTTTCTTT
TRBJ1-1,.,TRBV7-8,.,CASSLYQGNTEAFF,TGTGCCAGCAGCTTGTATCAGGGAAACACTGAAGCTTTCTTT
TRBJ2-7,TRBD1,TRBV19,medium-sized,CASSMGQASYEQYF,TGTGCCAGTAGTATGGGACAGGCCTCCTACGAGCAGTACTTC
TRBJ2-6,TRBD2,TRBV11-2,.,CASSLAGGLSGANVLTF,TGTGCCAGCAGCTTGGCGGGGGGACTTTCTGGGGCCAACGTCCTGACTTTC
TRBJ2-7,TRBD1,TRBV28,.,CASSPFDGQGKNEQYF,TGTGCCAGCAGTCCCTTCGATGGACAGGGGAAGAACGAGCAGTACTTC
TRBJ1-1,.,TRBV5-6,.,CASSGTPNTEAFF,TGTGCCAGCAGCGGTACACCAAACACTGAAGCTTTCTTT